The 16 T cell receptor beta chains listed next were all sequenced from one sample in a study of blood T cell repertoires in COVID-19. Sequencing used immunoSEQ multiplex PCR; TCRdb keeps in-frame clones, though not all of them. The data hold approximately 260,000 clones, with 70% to 85% observed a single time. The sequencing input was peripheral blood. The receptors derive from a woman aged 80 or over with active or convalescent COVID-19.

This chain uses TRBV7-9 with TRBJ2-2; 7 nucleotides match TRBD2. V was clipped by 4 bases and J by 5 bases; unmatched bases: 7. Germline CDR1 SEHNR, CDR2 FQNEAQ (reference sequence). There are 15 residues in the CDR3. The DNA for the CDR3 is TGTGCCAGCAGCTCACGAGGACTAGAAACCGGGGAGCTGTTTTTT. This gives the protein CASSSRGLETGELFF. The full variable domain, completed using reference TRBV7-9 and TRBJ2-2, is DTGVSQNPRHKITKRGQNVTFRCDPISEHNRLYWYRQTLGQGPEFLTYFQNEAQLEKSRLLSDRFSAERPKGSFSTLEIQRTEQGDSAMYLCASSSRGLETGELFFGEGSRLTVL.

This chain joins TRBV28 and TRBJ1-4; the D is unclear. V lost 3 bases, J lost 2 bases, and 10 bases lay in between. Germline CDR1 and CDR2: MDHEN and SYDVKM. The CDR3 extends over 15 amino acids. CDR3 sequence reads: CASSFTRSTNEKLFF. CDR3 nucleotides: TGTGCCAGCAGTTTCACAAGATCCACTAATGAAAAACTGTTTTTT.

The chain uses TRBV19 and TRBJ1-2, with D possibly being TRBD1 (6 bases). Germline V CDR1 and CDR2: LNHDA, SQIVND (reference sequence). The length of the CDR3 is 15 residues. V dropped 2 bases and J dropped 8 bases, with 18 bases sitting between them. CDR3 residues: CASSITQGGLAGYTF. The CDR3 coding sequence is TGTGCCAGTAGTATAACTCAAGGGGGATTAGCCGGCTACACCTTC.

The chain couples TRBV14 to TRBJ1-2, with 8 bases matching TRBD1. The CDR3 extends over 19 amino acids. The J segment lost 1 base and the V segment lost 7 bases, leaving 20 bases of the junction unmatched. Germline CDR1 SGHDN, CDR2 FVKESK. Written as DNA, the CDR3 is TGTGCCAGCACAAGGCGGAAAAGGGCAGGGGGCGGTAATAACTATGGCTACACCTTC. It codes for CASTRRKRAGGGNNYGYTF. Filled out from reference TRBV14 and TRBJ1-2, the complete variable domain reads EAGVTQFPSHSVIEKGQTVTLRCDPISGHDNLYWYRRVMGKEIKFLLHFVKESKQDESGMPNNRFLAERTGGTYSTLKVQPAELEDSGVYFCASTRRKRAGGGNNYGYTFGSGTRLTVV.

This clone occurred once. The J gene is TRBJ2-5, the V gene TRBV27, with TRBD1 matching 9 bases. After removal of 8 bases from V and 2 bases from J, the junction contained 9 bases not matched to a gene. This CDR3 is 15 amino acids long. Per the germline V gene, CDR1 is MNHEY and CDR2 is SMNVEV (reference sequence). The CDR3 loop reads CASHGGGTGQETQYF. CDR3 DNA: TGTGCCAGCCACGGCGGCGGGACAGGGCAAGAGACCCAGTACTTC.

The gene calls are TRBV7-9 and TRBJ1-2; D unresolved. The V and J ends lost 1 base and 1 base respectively, with 7 bases between them. Per the germline V gene, CDR1 is SEHNR and CDR2 is FQNEAQ (reference sequence). This CDR3 contains 14 residues. The CDR3 coding sequence is TGTGCCAGCAGCTTAGGTGGCATTAACTATGGCTACACCTTC. Its protein is CASSLGGINYGYTF.

The chain joins TRBV2 to TRBJ1-6; D unresolved. Germline CDR1 SNHLY, CDR2 FYNNEI. CDR3 length: 13 residues. Trimming shortened V by 3 bases and J by 9 bases, and 9 bases separated the two germline ends. CDR3 sequence reads: CASSDEAASPLHF. CDR3 DNA: TGTGCCAGCAGTGATGAGGCTGCTTCACCCCTCCACTTT.

The rearrangement links TRBV3-1 (or the pseudogene TRBV3-2) to TRBJ2-1, with D uncertain. Trimming removed 1 base from V and 7 bases from J, with 8 bases in between. CDR1 and CDR2 from the germline V gene are LGHDT and YNNKEL (reference sequence). This CDR3 comprises 13 residues. CDR3 amino acids: CASSQAPLNEQFF. CDR3 DNA: TGTGCCAGCAGCCAAGCCCCCCTTAATGAGCAGTTCTTC.

The chain has TRBV11-2 and TRBJ2-7, with 9 bases that match TRBD1. The junction had 8 bases not matched to a gene; V was cut back by 5 bases and J by 0 bases. The germline gives CDR1 SGHAT, CDR2 FQNNGV. The CDR3 has 16 residues. The CDR3 sequence is CASSLGRDRVSYEQYF. DNA for the CDR3: TGTGCCAGCAGCCTGGGCCGGGACAGGGTCTCCTACGAGCAGTACTTC.

This chain links TRBV29-1 with TRBJ2-7; 7 bases are shared with TRBD2. This CDR3 has 14 amino acids. With V trimmed by 8 bases and J by 3 bases, 13 bases remained unmatched. Looked up from germline, CDR1 is SQVTM and CDR2 is ANQGSEA. The DNA for the CDR3 is TGCAGCCCCCCCCGTGGGGGGGTCATCTACGAGCAGTACTTC. This sequence encodes CSPPRGGVIYEQYF.

CDR3 sequence (DNA): TGTGCCAGCAGCGTCGGACAGGGAGGGGATGGCTACACCTTC. It is translated as CASSVGQGGDGYTF. The chain links TRBV5-6 to TRBJ1-2; TRBD1 matches 8 bases. V lost 4 bases to trimming and J lost 6 bases; unmatched junction nucleotides: 8. CDR1 and CDR2 (germline): SGHDT, YYEEEE. This CDR3 comprises 14 residues.

The gene calls are TRBV5-1 and TRBJ1-5; 8 bases agree with TRBD1. Trimming removed 0 bases from V and 7 bases from J; junction bases left unmatched: 9. The CDR3 consists of 16 residues. CDR1 and CDR2 from the germline V gene are SGHRS and YFSETQ. The DNA of the CDR3 is TGCGCCAGCAGCTTGGGCCCGACAGGGGTGGGGCAGCCCCAGCATTTT. Residues: CASSLGPTGVGQPQHF.

V gene TRBV14 combines with J gene TRBJ1-6; D not resolved. This CDR3 has 14 amino acids. Between the trimmed V and J ends, which lost 3 bases and 14 bases, there was a span of 17 bases. Germline CDR1 and CDR2: SGHDN and FVKESK. CDR3 in amino acids: CASSQFASVSALHF. The CDR3 nucleotides are TGTGCCAGCAGCCAGTTTGCCAGCGTTTCGGCCCTCCACTTT.

The rearrangement links TRBV4-1 to TRBJ2-7; 10 nucleotides line up with TRBD2. V gave up 0 bases and J gave up 8 bases; unmatched junction bases: 10. The CDR3 loop spans 16 amino acids. Per the germline V gene, CDR1 is MGHRA and CDR2 is YSYEKL. The chain's CDR3 is CASSQERTLAGVQQYF. The CDR3, as DNA: TGCGCCAGCAGCCAAGAACGGACGCTAGCGGGAGTTCAGCAGTACTTC.

The chain is built from TRBV13 and TRBJ1-5; the D is unclear. The CDR3 contains 14 residues. Trimming removed 3 bases from V and 7 bases from J, with 13 bases in between. CDR1 and CDR2 (germline): PRHDT, FYEKMQ (reference sequence). As DNA, the CDR3 is TGTGCCAGCAGCTTCGGTCAGTCAGGACAGCCCCAGCATTTT. Its translation is CASSFGQSGQPQHF.

This chain joins TRBV7-9 and TRBJ1-2; 7 nucleotides align to TRBD1. Unmatched junction bases numbered 15, after V lost 6 bases and J lost 5 bases. Germline V gene lookup returns CDR1 SEHNR and CDR2 FQNEAQ (reference sequence). The CDR3 spans 16 residues. CDR3 nucleotides: TGTGCCAGCAGTCCAGATACCGGGACAGATAATTATGGCTACACCTTC. Protein product: CASSPDTGTDNYGYTF. The full variable domain, in which reference TRBV7-9 and TRBJ1-2 provide the parts outside the CDR3, is DTGVSQNPRHKITKRGQNVTFRCDPISEHNRLYWYRQTLGQGPEFLTYFQNEAQLEKSRLLSDRFSAERPKGSFSTLEIQRTEQGDSAMYLCASSPDTGTDNYGYTFGSGTRLTVV.